Described below is a single T cell receptor (beta chain) sequence and its context. TCRdb's table, derived via immunoSEQ multiplex PCR, lists solely in-frame clones and lacks some. This sample yields approximately 85,000 clones, of which approximately 93% are seen a single time; 0.2% to 0.3% belongs to the top ten. This specimen comes from a study of technical replicates of blood from four donors. The CDR3 consists of 15 residues. J gave up 7 bases and V 0 bases, and 4 bases lay outside the gene matches. From germline, CDR1 is MNHEY and CDR2 SVGAGI. This receptor was obtained from a human donor in good health. The chain recombines TRBV6-5 with TRBJ1-4; 8 nucleotides align to TRBD1. The sample comprised T cells isolated from PBMCs. CDR3 nucleotides: TGTGCCAGCAGTTACTCTGGGACAGGAGGTGAAAAACTGTTTTTT. Its protein product is CASSYSGTGGEKLFF.